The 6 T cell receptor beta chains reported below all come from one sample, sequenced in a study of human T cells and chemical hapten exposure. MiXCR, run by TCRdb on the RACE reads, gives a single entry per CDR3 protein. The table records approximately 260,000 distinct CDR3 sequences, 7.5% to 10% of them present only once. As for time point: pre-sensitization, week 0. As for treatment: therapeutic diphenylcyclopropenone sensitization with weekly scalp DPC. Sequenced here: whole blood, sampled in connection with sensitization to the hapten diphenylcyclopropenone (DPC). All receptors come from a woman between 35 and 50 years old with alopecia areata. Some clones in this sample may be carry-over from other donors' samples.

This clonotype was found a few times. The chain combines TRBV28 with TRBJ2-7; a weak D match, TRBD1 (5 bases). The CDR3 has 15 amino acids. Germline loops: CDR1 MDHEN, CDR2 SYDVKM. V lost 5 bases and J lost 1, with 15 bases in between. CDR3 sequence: CASSPPTGQSYEQYF. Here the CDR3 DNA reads TGTGCCAGCAGTCCCCCTACCGGACAATCCTACGAGCAGTACTTC.

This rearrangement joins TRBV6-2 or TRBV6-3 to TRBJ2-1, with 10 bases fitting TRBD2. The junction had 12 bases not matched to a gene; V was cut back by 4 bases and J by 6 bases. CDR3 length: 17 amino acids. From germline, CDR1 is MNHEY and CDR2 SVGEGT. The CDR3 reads CASSSSSGSTIGNEQFF. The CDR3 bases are TGTGCCAGCAGTTCCTCTAGCGGGAGCACCATTGGCAATGAGCAGTTCTTC.

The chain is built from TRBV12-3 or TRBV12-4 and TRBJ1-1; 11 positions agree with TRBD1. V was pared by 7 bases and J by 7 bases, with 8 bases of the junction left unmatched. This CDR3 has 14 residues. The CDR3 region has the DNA TGTGCCAGCACCAGGGACAGGGGGATCGGTGAAGCTTTCTTT. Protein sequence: CASTRDRGIGEAFF.

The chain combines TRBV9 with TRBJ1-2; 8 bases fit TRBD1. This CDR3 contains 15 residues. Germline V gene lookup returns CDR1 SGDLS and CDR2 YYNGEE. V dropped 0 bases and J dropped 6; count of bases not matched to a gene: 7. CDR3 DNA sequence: TGTGCCAGCAGCGTAGCTACAGGGGGAAACCATGGCTACACCTTC. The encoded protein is CASSVATGGNHGYTF.

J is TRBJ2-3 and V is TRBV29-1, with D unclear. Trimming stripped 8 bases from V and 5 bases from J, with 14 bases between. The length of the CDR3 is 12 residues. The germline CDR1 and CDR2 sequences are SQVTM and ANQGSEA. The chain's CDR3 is CSSTEVGDTQYF. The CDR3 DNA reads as TGCAGCTCAACAGAGGTTGGAGATACGCAGTATTTT.

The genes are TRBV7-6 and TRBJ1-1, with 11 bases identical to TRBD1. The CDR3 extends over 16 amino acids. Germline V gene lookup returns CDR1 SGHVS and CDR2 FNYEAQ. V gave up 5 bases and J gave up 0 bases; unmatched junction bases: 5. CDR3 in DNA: TGTGCCAGCAGCAAGGGACAGGGGGGGTTGAACACTGAAGCTTTCTTT. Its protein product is CASSKGQGGLNTEAFF.